This T cell receptor (beta chain) was sequenced in a study of metastatic and nonmetastatic thyroid tumors. Whole-study context: Both malignant and benign thyroid patients supplied peripheral blood and tumor or nodule tissue samples, across which the repertoires of these patients were then compared. Study findings and constraints: According to reports, the diversity of TCR beta was significantly higher in malignant thyroid tumors than in benign nodules, and this held in both blood and tumor samples.

Comment on this clone: Its antigen is currently unknown.

Before thyroid surgery, none of the patients had received any treatment. This CDR3 has 18 amino acids. Germline values: CDR1 WSHSY, CDR2 SAAADI. V shed 6 bases and J shed 0 bases, with 18 bases lying between them. How the authors handled the data: The distant-metastasis classifier for papillary thyroid cancer was built from CDR3 differences across clinicopathological groups. MiXCR was used by TCRdb to re-call the PCR reads. The V and J calls reflect TCRdb's pipeline rather than the authors' work. Here the sample spans around 9,000 clones, about 25% being singletons. V is TRBV10-2 and J is TRBJ2-6; tentatively, D is TRBD1 (5 bases). This TCR was sampled from a female donor with papillary thyroid cancer or a benign thyroid nodule (not recorded which). Some clones in this sample may be carry-over from other donors' samples. Sequencing was done on a sample of adjacent normal tissue. The CDR3 sequence is CASRNTTVNLSGANVLTF. The CDR3 DNA is TGCGCCAGCAGGAATACGACAGTTAACCTCTCTGGGGCCAACGTCCTGACTTTC.